This T cell receptor (beta chain) was retrieved from a study of blood T cells in healthy people across ages. Per sample, no less than 6 micrograms of total RNA were extracted. With a J-beta primer mix and a sample-barcoded 5' primer, a second PCR ran about 7 to 12 cycles. TCRdb itself ran the 5' RACE reads through MiXCR, one entry per CDR3 protein. The table includes about 800,000 distinct CDR3 sequences, roughly 64% detected once. A note on this clonotype: Its cognate antigen is unknown.

Germline V gene lookup returns CDR1 SGHTA and CDR2 FQGTGA. This CDR3 contains 17 residues. Trimming stripped 2 bases from V and 1 base from J, with 14 bases between. Study-wide results and caveats: For the donors, CMV status was unknown and possibly confounded expanded clonotype changes. It was the long-lived donors that had more naive CD4+ cells and higher diversity than aged donors.

This rearrangement joins TRBV7-3 to TRBJ2-2; no firm D call. Sequencing was carried out using blood. This clonotype was sampled from a man between 25 and 39 years old in good health. The CDR3 DNA follows: TGTGCCAGCAGCTTAGCTCCGAATAGGGTGAACACCGGGGAGCTGTTTTTT. Amino acids: CASSLAPNRVNTGELFF.